The sequence of this T cell receptor (beta chain) was determined in a study of T cell changes during pregnancy in multiple sclerosis. Germline V gene sequence: CDR1 SGHTA, CDR2 FQGNSA. Deletions cut 2 bases from V and 5 bases from J, with 15 bases between. CDR3 length: 15 residues. Assay: immunoSEQ multiplex PCR; the TCRdb copy retains only in-frame clones and omits some. The table has tens of thousands of clones, under 95% seen once. Sample: peripheral blood, taken before pregnancy. V and J are TRBV7-2 and TRBJ1-2, with D perhaps TRBD1 (6 bases). This sequence originates from a female donor with multiple sclerosis, enrolled in a pregnancy study. The CDR3 sequence is CASSLMRGQRYGYTF. CDR3 sequence (DNA): TGTGCCAGCAGCTTAATGAGAGGACAGAGGTATGGCTACACCTTC.